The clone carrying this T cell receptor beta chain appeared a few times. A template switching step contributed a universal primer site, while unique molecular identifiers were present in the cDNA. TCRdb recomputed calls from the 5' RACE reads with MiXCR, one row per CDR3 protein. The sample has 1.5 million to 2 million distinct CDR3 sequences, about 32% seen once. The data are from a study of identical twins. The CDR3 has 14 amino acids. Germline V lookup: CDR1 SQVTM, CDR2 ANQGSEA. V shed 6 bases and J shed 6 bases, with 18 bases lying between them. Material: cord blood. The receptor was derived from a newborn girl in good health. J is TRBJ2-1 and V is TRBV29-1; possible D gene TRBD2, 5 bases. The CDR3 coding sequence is TGCAGCGTCGCCGGCCCGCCGGGGTTCAATGAGCAGTTCTTC. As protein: CSVAGPPGFNEQFF.